These 16 T cell receptor beta chains came from one sample sequenced in a study of blood T cell repertoires in COVID-19. Profiled with immunoSEQ multiplex PCR; TCRdb holds only in-frame clones, not every one. The sample lists nearly 50,000 clones; about 85% were seen once. Material for sequencing was peripheral blood. The receptors originated from a woman aged 55-75 years with acute or convalescent COVID-19.

The chain carries TRBV2 and TRBJ1-2, with TRBD1 matching 12 bases. Germline assignment: CDR1 SNHLY and CDR2 FYNNEI. The length of the CDR3 is 13 residues. After removal of 4 bases from V and 8 bases from J, the junction contained 2 bases not matched to a gene. This CDR3 is CASSVGTGGGYTF. Here the CDR3 DNA reads TGTGCCAGCAGTGTCGGGACAGGGGGCGGCTACACCTTC.

The rearrangement joins TRBV6-1 to TRBJ1-6, with TRBD1 matching over 8 bases. The length of the CDR3 is 16 residues. The trim removed 2 bases at V and 10 bases at J, leaving 10 bases unmatched. Germline V gene data show CDR1 as MNHNS and CDR2 as SASEGT. For the CDR3, the DNA is TGTGCCAGCAGTGAACCCAGGGGGCTACCGATATCACCCCTCCACTTT. It is translated as CASSEPRGLPISPLHF.

The chain employs TRBV3-1 (or the pseudogene TRBV3-2) and TRBJ2-1; D perhaps matches TRBD2 (7 bases). Per the germline V gene, CDR1 is LGHDT and CDR2 is YNNKEL (reference sequence). CDR3 length: 18 residues. V was pared by 3 bases and J by 9 bases, with 27 bases between. The CDR3 region is CASSHPAVGGWGGIEQFF. CDR3 coding DNA: TGTGCCAGCAGCCACCCGGCAGTGGGCGGGTGGGGGGGCATTGAGCAGTTCTTC.

The chain joins TRBV19 to TRBJ1-5, with 8 positions matching TRBD1. The CDR3 spans 16 residues. Per the germline V gene, CDR1 is LNHDA and CDR2 is SQIVND (reference sequence). With 4 bases clipped from V and 2 bases from J, the junction kept 7 bases outside the gene matches. The CDR3 DNA is TGTGCCAGTAGTACCGGGGACAGGCTGGGCAATCAGCCCCAGCATTTT. Amino acids: CASSTGDRLGNQPQHF.

V usage is TRBV28 and J usage is TRBJ1-2; 8 positions agree with TRBD1. The J segment lost 6 bases and the V segment lost 6 bases, leaving 6 bases of the junction unmatched. CDR3 length: 13 amino acids. Germline V CDR1 and CDR2: MDHEN, SYDVKM. The CDR3 nucleotides are TGTGCCAGCAGGTTTACAGGGGGGAATGGCTACACCTTC. Amino acid sequence: CASRFTGGNGYTF.

This rearrangement joins TRBV6-6 to TRBJ1-2; TRBD1 agrees at 7 bases. V was pared by 7 bases and J by 6 bases, with 11 bases of the junction left unmatched. The germline gives CDR1 MNHNY, CDR2 SVGAGI (reference sequence). CDR3 size: 14 residues. As DNA, the CDR3 is TGTGCCAGCATCCAACTTTCGACAGGGAATGGCTACACCTTC. Protein product: CASIQLSTGNGYTF.

This clone was seen only once. The chain uses TRBV19 and TRBJ1-1; 10 positions agree with TRBD1. V was pared by 6 bases and J by 0 bases, with 4 bases of the junction left unmatched. Per germline, CDR1 LNHDA and CDR2 SQIVND (reference sequence). The CDR3 sequence is 15 residues long. CDR3 nucleotides: TGTGCCAGTAGGGCGACAGGGGGCTTGAACACTGAAGCTTTCTTT. Translating it yields CASRATGGLNTEAFF.

V gene TRBV3-1 (or the pseudogene TRBV3-2) combines with J gene TRBJ2-2; possibly TRBD2 for D (6 bases). The CDR3 is 15 amino acids. CDR1 and CDR2 (germline): LGHDT, YNNKEL (reference sequence). V was shortened by 5 bases and J by 4 bases, with 14 bases between the two germline ends. The CDR3 spells CASSFTSSGTGELFF. The CDR3, as DNA: TGTGCCAGCAGCTTCACTAGCTCCGGCACCGGGGAGCTGTTTTTT.

This clone was found a few times. The rearrangement links TRBV5-6 to TRBJ1-2, with D maybe TRBD1 (6 bases). The CDR3 covers 15 residues. V gave up 4 bases and J gave up 4 bases, with 17 bases separating them. The germline gives CDR1 SGHDT, CDR2 YYEEEE. CDR3 DNA: TGTGCCAGCAGCGACACAGGGAGCTGGGGCTATGGCTACACCTTC. Its translation is CASSDTGSWGYGYTF. Complete variable domain (other parts from reference TRBV5-6 and TRBJ1-2): DAGVTQSPTHLIKTRGQQVTLRCSPKSGHDTVSWYQQALGQGPQFIFQYYEEEERQRGNFPDRFSGHQFPNYSSELNVNALLLGDSALYLCASSDTGSWGYGYTFGSGTRLTVV.

This clone came up once. The chain couples TRBV6-6 to TRBJ1-1; no definite D call. The CDR3 is 13 amino acids. Germline assignment: CDR1 MNHNY and CDR2 SVGAGI (reference sequence). The V end lost 6 bases, the J end lost 0 bases, and 8 bases lay between the germline ends. The CDR3 bases are TGTGCCAGCAGACCTAATTTGAACACTGAAGCTTTCTTT. Amino acids: CASRPNLNTEAFF.

V gene TRBV6-5 combines with J gene TRBJ1-4; 7 bases fit TRBD1. The CDR3 sequence is 14 residues long. Germline V gene lookup returns CDR1 MNHEY and CDR2 SVGAGI. Germline trimming cut 2 bases from V and 6 bases from J; bases unmatched to any gene: 3. CDR3 coding DNA: TGTGCCAGCAGTTACGGGCAGGGGGATGAAAAACTGTTTTTT. It codes for CASSYGQGDEKLFF.

The chain links TRBV5-8 to TRBJ2-1; the D gene is possibly TRBD1 (6 bases). Deletions cut 0 bases from V and 8 bases from J, with 18 bases between. Germline V gives CDR1 SGHTS, CDR2 YDEGEE. This CDR3 spans 16 amino acids. The CDR3 DNA reads TGTGCCAGCAGCTTGGCAGTACAGGGTCAATCAGATGAGCAGTTCTTC. This codes for CASSLAVQGQSDEQFF. The full variable domain, in which reference TRBV5-8 and TRBJ2-1 provide the parts outside the CDR3, is EAGVTQSPTHLIKTRGQQATLRCSPISGHTSVYWYQQALGLGLQFLLWYDEGEERNRGNFPPRFSGRQFPNYSSELNVNALELEDSALYLCASSLAVQGQSDEQFFGPGTRLTVL.

This clone was counted once. J is TRBJ1-1 and V is TRBV27, with D perhaps matching TRBD1 (5 bases). V dropped 7 bases and J dropped 5 bases, with 17 bases sitting between them. CDR3 size: 14 residues. Germline V gives CDR1 MNHEY, CDR2 SMNVEV (reference sequence). CDR3: CASTGTPSLTEAFF. CDR3 bases: TGTGCCAGCACCGGGACTCCCTCGTTGACTGAAGCTTTCTTT.

V is TRBV5-1 and J is TRBJ1-4, with D possibly TRBD1 on 5 matching bases. Germline V gene data show CDR1 as SGHRS and CDR2 as YFSETQ. V lost 2 bases, J lost 3 bases, and 14 bases lay in between. The CDR3 is 16 residues long. This CDR3 reads CASSFSARAANEKLFF. DNA of the CDR3: TGCGCCAGCAGCTTTTCAGCCAGGGCTGCTAATGAAAAACTGTTTTTT.

The rearrangement joins TRBV6-4 to TRBJ1-2; D is unresolved. Germline V gene lookup returns CDR1 MRHNA and CDR2 SNTAGT. Trimming took 4 bases from V and 0 from J, leaving 12 bases between them. The CDR3 extends over 15 amino acids. CDR3 nucleotide sequence: TGTGCCAGCAGTGTAGAAGGCGGAGCTAACTATGGCTACACCTTC. Residues: CASSVEGGANYGYTF.

The chain joins TRBV3-1 (or the pseudogene TRBV3-2) to TRBJ1-1; no clear D gene. Trimming stripped 1 base from V and 7 bases from J, with 10 bases between. The germline V gene has CDR1 LGHDT and CDR2 YNNKEL (reference sequence). This CDR3 spans 13 amino acids. Here the CDR3 reads CASSQGFSSEAFF. In DNA, the CDR3 is TGTGCCAGCAGCCAAGGCTTTTCTAGTGAAGCTTTCTTT.